The present TCR beta chain was sequenced within a study of blood T cell repertoires in COVID-19. Across the whole study: Samples of COVID-19 (acute and convalescent) were obtained from the United States, Italy and Spain. PBMCs, B-cell-depleted T cells, or T cells were the source of the cDNA or gDNA that made up the material.

As originally analysed: By means of reference gene primer amplification, nucleated cell counts were estimated. Sequencing was performed with immunoSEQ multiplex PCR; in TCRdb, only in-frame clones are kept and a portion is missing. The DNA was the basis for D and trimming; V, J and clone size are from that table. The sample holds around 60,000 clones, about four fifths seen once. Trimming removed 4 bases from V and 8 bases from J; junction bases left unmatched: 9. Germline CDR1 SGHRS, CDR2 YFSETQ. CDR3 length: 16 amino acids. The clonotype was recovered from a woman of 80 years or more with acute or convalescent COVID-19. J is TRBJ2-4 and V is TRBV5-1; 13 nucleotides match TRBD2. The source material was peripheral blood. The CDR3 reads CASSPGLAGVEYIQYF. CDR3 DNA sequence: TGCGCCAGCAGCCCCGGACTAGCGGGAGTTGAGTACATTCAGTACTTC.